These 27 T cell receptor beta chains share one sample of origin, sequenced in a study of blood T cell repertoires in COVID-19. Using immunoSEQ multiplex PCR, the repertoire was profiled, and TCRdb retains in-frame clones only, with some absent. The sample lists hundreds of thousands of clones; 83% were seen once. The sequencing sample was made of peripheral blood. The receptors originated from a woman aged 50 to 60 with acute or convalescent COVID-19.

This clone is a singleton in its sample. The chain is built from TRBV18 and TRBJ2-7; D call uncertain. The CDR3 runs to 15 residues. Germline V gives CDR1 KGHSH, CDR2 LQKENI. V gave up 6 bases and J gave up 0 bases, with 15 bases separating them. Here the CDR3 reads CASSLALGLSYEQYF. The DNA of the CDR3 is TGTGCCAGCTCTCTCGCCTTGGGCCTCTCCTACGAGCAGTACTTC.

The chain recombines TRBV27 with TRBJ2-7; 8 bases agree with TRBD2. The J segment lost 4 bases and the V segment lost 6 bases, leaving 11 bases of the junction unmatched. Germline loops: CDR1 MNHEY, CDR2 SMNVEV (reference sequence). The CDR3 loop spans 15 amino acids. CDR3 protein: CASSAIAGIGYEQYF. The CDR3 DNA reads TGTGCCAGCAGCGCAATAGCGGGAATTGGGTACGAGCAGTACTTC.

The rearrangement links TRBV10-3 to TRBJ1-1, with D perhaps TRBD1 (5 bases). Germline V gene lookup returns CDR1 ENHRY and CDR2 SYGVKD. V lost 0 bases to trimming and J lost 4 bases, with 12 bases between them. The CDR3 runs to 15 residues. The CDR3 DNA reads TGTGCCATCAGTGAGTCCGGACCGGGGGTCACTGAAGCTTTCTTT. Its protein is CAISESGPGVTEAFF.

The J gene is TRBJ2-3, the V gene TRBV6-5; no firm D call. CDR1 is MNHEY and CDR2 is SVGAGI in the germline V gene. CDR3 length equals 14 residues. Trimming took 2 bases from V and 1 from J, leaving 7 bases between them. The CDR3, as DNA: TGTGCCAGCAGTTACCCACCGGGCACAGATACGCAGTATTTT. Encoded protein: CASSYPPGTDTQYF.

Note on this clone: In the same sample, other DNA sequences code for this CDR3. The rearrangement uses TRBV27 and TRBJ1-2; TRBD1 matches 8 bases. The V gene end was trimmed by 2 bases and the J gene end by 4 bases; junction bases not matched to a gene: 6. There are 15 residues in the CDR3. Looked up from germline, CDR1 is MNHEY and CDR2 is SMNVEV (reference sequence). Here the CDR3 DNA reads TGTGCCAGCAGTTTAAGCGCAGGGGGCAGCTATGGCTACACCTTC. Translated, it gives CASSLSAGGSYGYTF.

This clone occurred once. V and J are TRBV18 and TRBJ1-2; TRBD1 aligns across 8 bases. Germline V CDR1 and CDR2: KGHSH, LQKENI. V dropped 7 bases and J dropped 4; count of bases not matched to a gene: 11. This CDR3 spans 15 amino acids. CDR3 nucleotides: TGTGCCAGCTTCCAGGGGGCGACTTCTGGCTATGGCTACACCTTC. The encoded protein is CASFQGATSGYGYTF.

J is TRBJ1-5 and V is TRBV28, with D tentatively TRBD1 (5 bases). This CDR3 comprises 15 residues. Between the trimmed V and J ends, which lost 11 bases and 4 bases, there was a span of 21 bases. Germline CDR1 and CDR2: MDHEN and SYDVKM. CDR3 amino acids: CAVQQEDIRNQPQHF. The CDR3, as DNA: TGTGCCGTCCAGCAAGAGGACATCCGAAATCAGCCCCAGCATTTT.

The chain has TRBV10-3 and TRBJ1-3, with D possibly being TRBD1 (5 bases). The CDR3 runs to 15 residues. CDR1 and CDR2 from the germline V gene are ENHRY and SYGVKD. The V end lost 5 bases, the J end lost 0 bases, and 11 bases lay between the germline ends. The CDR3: CAISSQVTSGNTIYF. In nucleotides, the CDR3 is TGTGCCATCAGTTCACAGGTGACCTCTGGAAACACCATATATTTT.

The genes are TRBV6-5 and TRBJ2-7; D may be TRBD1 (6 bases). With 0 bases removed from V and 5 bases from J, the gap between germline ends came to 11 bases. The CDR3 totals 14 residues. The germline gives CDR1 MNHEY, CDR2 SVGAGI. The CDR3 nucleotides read TGTGCCAGCAGTTACTCGTGGGGGCAGGACGAGCAGTACTTC. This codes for CASSYSWGQDEQYF.

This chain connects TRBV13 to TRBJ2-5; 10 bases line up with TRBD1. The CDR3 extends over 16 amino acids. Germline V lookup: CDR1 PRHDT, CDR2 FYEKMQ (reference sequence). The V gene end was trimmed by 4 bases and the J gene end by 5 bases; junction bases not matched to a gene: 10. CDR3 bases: TGTGCCAGCAGCTCCCCCGGACAGGGACAGGGGGAGACCCAGTACTTC. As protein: CASSSPGQGQGETQYF.

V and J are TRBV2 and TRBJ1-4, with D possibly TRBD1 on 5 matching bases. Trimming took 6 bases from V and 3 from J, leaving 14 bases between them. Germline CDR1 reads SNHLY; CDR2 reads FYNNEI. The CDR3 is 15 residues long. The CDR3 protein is CASRSDSSPNEKLFF. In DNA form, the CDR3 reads TGTGCCAGCAGATCCGACAGTTCACCTAATGAAAAACTGTTTTTT.

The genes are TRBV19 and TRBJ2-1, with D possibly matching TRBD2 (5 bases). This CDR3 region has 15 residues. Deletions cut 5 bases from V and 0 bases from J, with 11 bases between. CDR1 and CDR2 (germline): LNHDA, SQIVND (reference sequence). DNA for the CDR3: TGTGCCAGTAGTGCCGACTACATCTCCTACAATGAGCAGTTCTTC. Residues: CASSADYISYNEQFF.

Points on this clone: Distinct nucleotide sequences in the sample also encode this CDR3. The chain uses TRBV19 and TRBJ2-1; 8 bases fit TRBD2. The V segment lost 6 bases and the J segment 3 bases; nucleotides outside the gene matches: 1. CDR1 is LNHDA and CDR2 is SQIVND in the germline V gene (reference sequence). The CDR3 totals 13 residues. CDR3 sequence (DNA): TGTGCCAGTAGCGGGAGGGGCTACAATGAGCAGTTCTTC. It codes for CASSGRGYNEQFF.

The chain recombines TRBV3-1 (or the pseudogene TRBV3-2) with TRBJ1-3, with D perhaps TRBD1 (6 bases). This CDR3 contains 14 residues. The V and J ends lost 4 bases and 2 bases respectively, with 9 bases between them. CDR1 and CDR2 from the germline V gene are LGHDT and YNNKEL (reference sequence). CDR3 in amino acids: CASSLKGAGNTIYF. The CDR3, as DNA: TGTGCCAGCAGCCTAAAGGGGGCTGGAAACACCATATATTTT.

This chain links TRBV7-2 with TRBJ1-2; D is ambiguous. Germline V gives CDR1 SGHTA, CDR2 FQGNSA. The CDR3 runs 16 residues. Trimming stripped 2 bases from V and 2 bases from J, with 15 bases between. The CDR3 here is CASSLLEERRNYGYTF. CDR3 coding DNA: TGTGCCAGCAGCTTATTGGAGGAACGGAGAAACTATGGCTACACCTTC. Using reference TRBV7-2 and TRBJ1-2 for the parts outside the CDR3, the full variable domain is GAGVSQSPSNKVTEKGKDVELRCDPISGHTALYWYRQSLGQGLEFLIYFQGNSAPDKSGLPSDRFSAERTGGSVSTLTIQRTQQEDSAVYLCASSLLEERRNYGYTFGSGTRLTVV.

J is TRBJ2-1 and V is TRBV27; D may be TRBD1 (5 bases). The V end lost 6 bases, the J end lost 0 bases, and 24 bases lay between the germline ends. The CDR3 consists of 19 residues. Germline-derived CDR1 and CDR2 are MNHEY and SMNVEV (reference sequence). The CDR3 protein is CASRPGANFGLRSYNEQFF. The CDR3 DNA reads TGTGCCAGCAGACCTGGGGCCAATTTCGGGCTTCGCTCCTACAATGAGCAGTTCTTC.

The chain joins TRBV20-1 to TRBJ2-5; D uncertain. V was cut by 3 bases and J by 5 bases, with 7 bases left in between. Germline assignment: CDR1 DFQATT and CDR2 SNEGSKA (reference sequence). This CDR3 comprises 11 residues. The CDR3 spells CSASPSETQYF. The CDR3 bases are TGCAGTGCTAGCCCCAGTGAGACCCAGTACTTC.

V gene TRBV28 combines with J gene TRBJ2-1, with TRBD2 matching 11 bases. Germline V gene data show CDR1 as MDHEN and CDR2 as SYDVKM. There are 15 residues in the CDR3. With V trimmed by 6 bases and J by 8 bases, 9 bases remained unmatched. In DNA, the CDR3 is TGTGCCAGCAGGTTAGCGGGAGGGATTAACGATGAGCAGTTCTTC. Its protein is CASRLAGGINDEQFF.

CDR3 sequence (DNA): TGTGCCACCAGTGACGACTTGGAGACCCAGTACTTC. Its protein product is CATSDDLETQYF. J is TRBJ2-5 and V is TRBV24-1, with D uncertain. Germline loops: CDR1 KGHDR, CDR2 SFDVKD. V was clipped by 4 bases and J by 5 bases, with 7 bases between them. This CDR3 has 12 amino acids.

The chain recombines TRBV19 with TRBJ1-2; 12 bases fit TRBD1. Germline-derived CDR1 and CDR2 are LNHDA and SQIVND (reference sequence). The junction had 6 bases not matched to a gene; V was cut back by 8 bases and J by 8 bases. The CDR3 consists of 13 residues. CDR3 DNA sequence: TGTGCCAGTTGGACCGGGACAGGGGGCGGCTACACCTTC. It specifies CASWTGTGGGYTF.

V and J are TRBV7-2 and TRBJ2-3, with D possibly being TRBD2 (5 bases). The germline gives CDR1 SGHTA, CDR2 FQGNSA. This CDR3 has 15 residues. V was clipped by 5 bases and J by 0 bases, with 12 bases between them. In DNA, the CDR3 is TGTGCCAGCAGCGTGGAGGCCAGTAGCACAGATACGCAGTATTTT. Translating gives CASSVEASSTDTQYF.

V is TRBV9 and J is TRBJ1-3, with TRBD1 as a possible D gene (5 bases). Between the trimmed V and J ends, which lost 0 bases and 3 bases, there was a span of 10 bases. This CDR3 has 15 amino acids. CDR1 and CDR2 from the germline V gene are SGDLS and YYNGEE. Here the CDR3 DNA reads TGTGCCAGCAGCGTAGGGCCGGGGGTTGGAAACACCATATATTTT. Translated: CASSVGPGVGNTIYF.

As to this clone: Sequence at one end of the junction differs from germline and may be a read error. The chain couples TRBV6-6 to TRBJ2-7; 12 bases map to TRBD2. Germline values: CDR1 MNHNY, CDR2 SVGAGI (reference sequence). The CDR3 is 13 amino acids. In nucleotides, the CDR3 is TGTGCCAGCAGTTACTCTGGGACTAGCGGGTGGCACTTC. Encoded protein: CASSYSGTSGWHF.

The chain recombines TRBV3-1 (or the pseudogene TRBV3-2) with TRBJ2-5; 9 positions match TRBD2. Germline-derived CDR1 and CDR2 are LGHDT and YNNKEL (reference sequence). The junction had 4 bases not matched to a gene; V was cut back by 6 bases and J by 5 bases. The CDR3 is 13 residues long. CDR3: CASRGGRAETQYF. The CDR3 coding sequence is TGTGCCAGCAGGGGCGGGAGGGCGGAGACCCAGTACTTC.

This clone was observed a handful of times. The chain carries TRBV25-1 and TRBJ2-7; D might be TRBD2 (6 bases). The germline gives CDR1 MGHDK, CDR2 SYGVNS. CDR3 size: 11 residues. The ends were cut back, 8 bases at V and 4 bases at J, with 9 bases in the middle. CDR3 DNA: TGTGCCAGCGCGGGGTCTTACGAGCAGTACTTC. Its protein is CASAGSYEQYF.

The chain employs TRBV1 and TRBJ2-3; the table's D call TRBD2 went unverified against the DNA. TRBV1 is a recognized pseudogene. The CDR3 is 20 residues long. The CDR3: CTSSQILPGLAGGGPDTQYF. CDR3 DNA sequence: TGCACCAGCAGCCAAATACTACCCGGACTAGCGGGAGGAGGCCCAGATACGCAGTATTTT.

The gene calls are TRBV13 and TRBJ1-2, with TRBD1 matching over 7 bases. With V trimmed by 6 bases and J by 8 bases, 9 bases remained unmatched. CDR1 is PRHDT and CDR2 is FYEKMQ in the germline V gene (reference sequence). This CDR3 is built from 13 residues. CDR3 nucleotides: TGTGCCAGCAGGCACTCAGGGGGGAAGGGCTACACCTTC. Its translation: CASRHSGGKGYTF. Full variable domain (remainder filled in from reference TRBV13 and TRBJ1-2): AAGVIQSPRHLIKEKRETATLKCYPIPRHDTVYWYQQGPGQDPQFLISFYEKMQSDKGSIPDRFSAQQFSDYHSELNMSSLELGDSALYFCASRHSGGKGYTFGSGTRLTVV.